This T cell receptor beta chain comes out of a study of breast tumors, draining lymph nodes, adjacent tissues. Study results and caveats: Tumor repertoires ranked between lymph nodes and nontumor tissue in diversity, with V and J gene preferences.

TCRdb ran MiXCR on the multiplex PCR reads and lists one entry per CDR3 protein. The repertoire holds about 230,000 distinct CDR3 sequences, with about 30% as singletons. This clonotype was counted ten times or more. Its cognate antigen is unknown. Breast cancer patients provided tissue from their axillary draining lymph nodes. V was shortened by 11 bases and J by 3 bases, with 13 bases between the two germline ends. The germline V gene has CDR1 SGHNT and CDR2 YENEEA. CDR3 length equals 13 residues. Sequencing was done on a sample of axillary lymph node tissue. The V and J genes are TRBV11-3 and TRBJ1-4; D gene uncertain. This sequence was found in a female donor with breast cancer. Some clones in this sample may be carry-over from other donors' samples. The CDR3 nucleotides are TGTGCCGTTCAGTCATCGGCTAATGAAAAACTGTTTTTT. Translating gives CAVQSSANEKLFF.